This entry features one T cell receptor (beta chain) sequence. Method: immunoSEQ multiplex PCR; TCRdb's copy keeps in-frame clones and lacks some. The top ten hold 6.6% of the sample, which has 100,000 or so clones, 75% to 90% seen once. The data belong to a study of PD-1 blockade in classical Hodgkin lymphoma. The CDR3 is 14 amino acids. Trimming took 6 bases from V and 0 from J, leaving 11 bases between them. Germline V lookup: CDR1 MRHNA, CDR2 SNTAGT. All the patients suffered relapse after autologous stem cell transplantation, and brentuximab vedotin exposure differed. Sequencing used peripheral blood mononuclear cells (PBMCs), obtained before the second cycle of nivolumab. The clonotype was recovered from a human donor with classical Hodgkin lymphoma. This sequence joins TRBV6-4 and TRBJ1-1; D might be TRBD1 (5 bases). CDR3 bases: TGTGCCAGCAGGAGACAGTCCTTGAACACTGAAGCTTTCTTT. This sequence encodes CASRRQSLNTEAFF.